This T cell receptor (beta chain) was observed in a study of T cell changes during pregnancy in multiple sclerosis. The protocol was immunoSEQ multiplex PCR, while the TCRdb copy is restricted to in-frame clones and leaves out a portion. The sample includes tens of thousands of clones, approximately 89% of them seen just once. Germline CDR1 reads LNHNV; CDR2 reads YYDKDF (reference sequence). The CDR3 sequence is 14 residues long. Trimming shortened V by 7 bases and J by 8 bases, and 17 bases separated the two germline ends. The sample consisted of peripheral blood, taken in the first trimester of pregnancy. V and J are TRBV15 and TRBJ1-4; D is possibly TRBD1 (6 bases). The clonotype comes from a female donor in good health, enrolled as a control in a pregnancy study. For the CDR3, the DNA is TGTGCCACCAATGCGCGGCAGGGGAAGGAAAAACTGTTTTTT. This gives the protein CATNARQGKEKLFF.